The source of this T cell receptor beta chain is a study of OX40 agonist ivuxolimab in advanced cancers. General notes on the study: Ivuxolimab was an agonistic, fully human IgG2 monoclonal antibody directed against OX40 (CD134), a costimulatory receptor. Among the roughly 52 dose-escalation patients, some 20 had hepatocellular carcinoma, roughly 15 melanoma, 9 renal cell carcinoma and 9 head and neck cancer. The dose-escalation cohort was around 83% male with a mean age of around 62 years, ranging from 23 to 79. Patients were allowed to have had prior anti-PD-1, anti-PD-L1 or anti-CTLA-4 therapy, and approximately 39% of the dose-escalation patients had been treated with checkpoint inhibitors. Intravenous ivuxolimab was administered to patients every 2 weeks at six dose levels: 0.01, 0.1, 0.3, 1.5, 3 and 10 mg/kg. Partial responses occurred in three dose-escalation patients, of whom one had hepatocellular carcinoma and two had cutaneous melanoma. The monotherapy dose-escalation portion (N of about 50 patients) of the phase I ivuxolimab trial is reported in the paper. The purpose of peripheral TCRbeta sequencing was to test whether ivuxolimab changed TCR sequence diversity and led to clonal T-cell expansion.

Note on this clone: There is no known antigen for this receptor. At one end, the junction sequence differs from germline, possibly due to a read error.

Sequences SSHAT (CDR1) and FNYEAQ (CDR2) are obtained from the germline V gene (reference sequence). Spanning cysteine to phenylalanine, the CDR3 consists of 14 amino acids. Left in the record is the CDR3 DNA by itself, 42 bases read in frame from the first base. Findings and caveats that apply to the study as a whole: Low levels of normalized T-cell clonal expansion were also shown by some nonresponding patients. At doses of 0.1 to 3.0 mg/kg, clonal expansion of both CD4+ and CD8+ blood T cells was observed from baseline to week 6. Partial responders in the 0.1-3.0 mg/kg groups had among the lowest normalized peripheral clonal expansion, especially among CD8+ T cells. The antigen specificity of the clonally expanded peripheral T cells was not determined. After ivuxolimab, expanded clones were on average more numerous among CD8+ T cells than among CD4+ T cells.

The trial excluded patients who had a history of autoimmune disease or were on systemic immunosuppression. In every dose cohort, peripheral blood was drawn for TCR sequencing at baseline, cycle 4 day 1, and cycle 7 day 1. The samples were drawn from a first-in-human, open-label, multicenter phase I dose-escalation trial of ivuxolimab. The trial enrolled adults with locally advanced or metastatic head and neck squamous cell, hepatocellular, melanoma or renal cell carcinoma. Before TCR sequencing, CD4+ and CD8+ T cells were separately sorted from peripheral blood. Genomic DNA was extracted from sorted cells for sequencing of the TCRbeta CDR3 region. The immunoSEQ Assay was used to sequence the TCRbeta CDR3 regions. TCRdb carries this immuneACCESS record with in-frame sequences only. Its versions omit some clonotypes, under half of them owing to an unresolved V gene in the studies checked, with the rest unexplained. A total of 40,000 to 50,000 clones appear in this sample, about nine tenths of them only once. Of the sample, around 60% falls within the top ten clones.

The chain links TRBV7-7 with TRBJ2-1, with 11 bases in between that match TRBD2. Sequences were derived from CD4+ or CD8+ T cells sorted from blood, sampled in a trial of the OX40 agonist ivuxolimab. The sequence was obtained from an adult with an advanced solid tumor such as melanoma, head and neck, liver or kidney cancer. Here is the DNA: TGTGCTAGCAGCCCCGGGACTAGCGGTAATGAGCAGTTCTTC. Translated, it gives CASSPGTSGNEQFF.